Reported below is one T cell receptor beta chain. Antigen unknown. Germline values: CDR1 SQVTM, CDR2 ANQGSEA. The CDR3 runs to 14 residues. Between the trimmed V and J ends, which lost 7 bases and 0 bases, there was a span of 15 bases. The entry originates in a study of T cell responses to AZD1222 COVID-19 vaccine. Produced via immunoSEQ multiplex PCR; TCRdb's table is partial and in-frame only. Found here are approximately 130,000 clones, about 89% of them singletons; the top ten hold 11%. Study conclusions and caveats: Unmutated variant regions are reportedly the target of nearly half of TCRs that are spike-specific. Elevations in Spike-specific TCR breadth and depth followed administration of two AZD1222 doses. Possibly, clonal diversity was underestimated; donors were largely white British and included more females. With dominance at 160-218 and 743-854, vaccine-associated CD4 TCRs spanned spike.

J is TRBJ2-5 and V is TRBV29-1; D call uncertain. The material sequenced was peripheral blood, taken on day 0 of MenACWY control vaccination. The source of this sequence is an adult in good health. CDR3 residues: CSAPPWTNQETQYF. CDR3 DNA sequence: TGCAGCGCCCCCCCTTGGACGAACCAAGAGACCCAGTACTTC.